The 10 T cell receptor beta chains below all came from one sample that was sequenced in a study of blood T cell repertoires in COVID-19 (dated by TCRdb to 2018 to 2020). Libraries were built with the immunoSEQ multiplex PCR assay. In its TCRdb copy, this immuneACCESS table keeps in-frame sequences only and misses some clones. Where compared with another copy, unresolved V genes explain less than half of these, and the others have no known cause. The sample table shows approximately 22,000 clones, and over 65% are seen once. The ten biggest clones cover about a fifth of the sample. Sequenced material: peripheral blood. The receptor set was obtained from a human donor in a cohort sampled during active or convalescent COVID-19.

The CDR3 DNA follows: TGTGCCAGCAGGGGATTGAACGGGGTTCGCTACGAGCAGTACTTC. Translating gives CASRGLNGVRYEQYF. The V call is TRBV2, the J call TRBJ2-7, with D perhaps TRBD2 (5 bases). Trimming left V 6 bases short and J 3 bases short, with 18 bases between. The germline V gene has CDR1 SNHLY and CDR2 FYNNEI. CDR3 length equals 15 residues.

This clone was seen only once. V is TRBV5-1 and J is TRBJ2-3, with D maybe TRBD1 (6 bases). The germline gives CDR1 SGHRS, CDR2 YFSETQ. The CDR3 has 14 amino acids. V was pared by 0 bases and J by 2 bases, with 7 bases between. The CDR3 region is CASSLGGPTDTQYF. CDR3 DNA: TGCGCCAGCAGCTTGGGGGGGCCCACAGATACGCAGTATTTT.

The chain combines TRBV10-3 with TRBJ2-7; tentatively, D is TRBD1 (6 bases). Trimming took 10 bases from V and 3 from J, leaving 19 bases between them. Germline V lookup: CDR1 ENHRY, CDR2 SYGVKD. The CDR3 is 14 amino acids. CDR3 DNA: TGTGCCACTAACTCCGGGACAAGAGTCTACGAGCAGTACTTC. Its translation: CATNSGTRVYEQYF.

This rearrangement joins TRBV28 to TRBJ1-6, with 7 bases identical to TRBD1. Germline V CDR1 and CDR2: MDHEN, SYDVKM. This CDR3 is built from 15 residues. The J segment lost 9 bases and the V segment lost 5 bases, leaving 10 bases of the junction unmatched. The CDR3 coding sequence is TGTGCCAGCAGTGCGAGGGGGCGGGGTCGTTCACCCCTCCACTTT. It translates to CASSARGRGRSPLHF.

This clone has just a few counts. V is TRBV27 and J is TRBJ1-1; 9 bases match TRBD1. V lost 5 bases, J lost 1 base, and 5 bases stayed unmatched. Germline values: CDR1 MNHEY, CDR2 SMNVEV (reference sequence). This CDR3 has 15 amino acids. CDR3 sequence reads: CASSRQGGRNTEAFF. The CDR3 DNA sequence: TGTGCCAGCAGTCGACAGGGGGGAAGGAACACTGAAGCTTTCTTT.

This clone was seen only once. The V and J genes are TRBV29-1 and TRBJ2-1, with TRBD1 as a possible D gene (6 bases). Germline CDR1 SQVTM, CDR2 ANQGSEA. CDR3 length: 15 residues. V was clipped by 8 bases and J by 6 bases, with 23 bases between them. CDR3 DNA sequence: TGCAGCCCCCCCGCCGACAGGCCGGTCTGCAATGAGCAGTTCTTC. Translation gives CSPPADRPVCNEQFF.

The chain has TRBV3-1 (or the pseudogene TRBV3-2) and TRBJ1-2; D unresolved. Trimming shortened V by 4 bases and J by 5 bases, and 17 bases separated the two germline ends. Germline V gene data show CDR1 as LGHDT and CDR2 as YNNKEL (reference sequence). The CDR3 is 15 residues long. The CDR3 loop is CASSPDGIIGYGYTF. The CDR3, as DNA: TGTGCCAGCAGCCCGGACGGGATAATAGGATATGGCTACACCTTC.

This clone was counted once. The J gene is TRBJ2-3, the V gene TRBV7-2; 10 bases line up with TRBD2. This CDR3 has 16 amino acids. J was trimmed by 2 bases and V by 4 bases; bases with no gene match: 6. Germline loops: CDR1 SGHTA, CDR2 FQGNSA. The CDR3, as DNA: TGTGCCAGCAGCTCCATCGGGACTAGCGACACAGATACGCAGTATTTT. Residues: CASSSIGTSDTDTQYF. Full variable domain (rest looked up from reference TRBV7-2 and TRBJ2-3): GAGVSQSPSNKVTEKGKDVELRCDPISGHTALYWYRQSLGQGLEFLIYFQGNSAPDKSGLPSDRFSAERTGGSVSTLTIQRTQQEDSAVYLCASSSIGTSDTDTQYFGPGTRLTVL.

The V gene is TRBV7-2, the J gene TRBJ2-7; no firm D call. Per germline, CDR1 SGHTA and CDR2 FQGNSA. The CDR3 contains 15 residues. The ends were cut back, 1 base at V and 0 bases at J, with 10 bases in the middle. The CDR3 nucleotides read TGTGCCAGCAGCTTAGAACCATTGAGCTCCTACGAGCAGTACTTC. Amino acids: CASSLEPLSSYEQYF.

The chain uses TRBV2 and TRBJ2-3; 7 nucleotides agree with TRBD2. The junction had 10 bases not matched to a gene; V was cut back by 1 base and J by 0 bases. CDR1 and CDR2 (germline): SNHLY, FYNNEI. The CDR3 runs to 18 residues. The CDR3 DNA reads TGTGCCAGCAGTGAAGGCGTGTTTAGCGGGTACAGCACAGATACGCAGTATTTT. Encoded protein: CASSEGVFSGYSTDTQYF.